This entry describes one TCR beta chain. The antigen it binds to is not known. No much larger clone exists at a distance of one base, and base qualities are not known. Trimming removed 5 bases from V and 2 bases from J; the gene matches leave 8 bases unexplained. Looking up the germline V gene (reference sequence) yields CDR1 GTSNPN and CDR2 SVGIG. The CDR3 contains 15 residues, cysteine and phenylalanine counted. Only CDR3 DNA remains: 45 bases, in frame from the first base. In total, roughly 670 healthy bone marrow donors made up the cohort. At the time of sampling, all cohort members were nominally healthy, though unrecorded immune exposures were likely present. The donor tested CMV seronegative and was one of the 352 seronegative cohort members. A peripheral blood sample was provided by each donor, and peripheral blood mononuclear cells were used for TCR beta sequencing. Genomic DNA extraction from the blood cell samples was performed with the Qiagen DNeasy Blood Extraction Kit.

To prepare the library, the immunoSEQ multiplex PCR assay was applied. For the multiplex PCR, a mixture combining 60 forward primers for TCR Vbeta segments and 13 reverse primers for TCR Jbeta segments was used. Amplification of the CDR3 region of rearranged TCR beta genes was performed with a multiplex PCR assay on genomic DNA. The Illumina HiSeq System was used to sequence the amplified TCR beta libraries as 87-base-pair reads. The study's own analysis went as follows. A later analysis counted about 80 million unique TCR beta chains across the 500 to 850 repertoires, and roughly 9.9 million of these chains were shared by at least two donors. To remove PCR and sequencing errors, raw reads were error-corrected and collapsed into unique sequences using a nearest-neighbor algorithm that merged closely related sequences. Alignment of CDR3 sequences to IMGT reference sequences was used to assign V, D and J gene segments. For a sequence to be retained, a match of at least six nucleotides was required to both a V gene segment and a J gene segment. A rearrangement was called productive if the CDR3 had no stop codons and remained in frame with V and J, and every other rearrangement was called non-productive. CDR3 was defined by IMGT convention, running from the second conserved V-encoded cysteine to the conserved J-encoded phenylalanine. In an earlier analysis of approximately 500 of the donors, sequences lacking an unambiguous match to a single V gene segment were excluded. In an earlier analysis of several hundred of the donors, a V segment was called functional when productive rearrangements were above 56.7%, and segregating when the standard deviation between donors exceeded 5%. To diagnose cytomegalovirus status from the catalog of TCR beta chain sequences, a statistical classification framework was built. A later analysis assigned V and J genes by comparing TCR nucleotide sequences with IMGT/GENE-DB human TR gene sequences. The TCRdist pipeline was used in a later analysis to assign CDR3 sequences and most-parsimonious VDJ recombination scenarios. In a later analysis, each TCR beta chain was defined by its CDR3 amino acid sequence together with its V-gene family, and reads lacking a unique V-gene family were excluded. As a way to deal with suspected cross-contamination and a sequencing artifact, a later analysis dropped under 600 nucleotide sequences that were highly shared and had low generation probability. In a later analysis, a clonal expansion index was calculated for each public chain from normalized within-repertoire ranks of inferred template counts. In a later analysis, generation probabilities were computed using a VDJ recombination model fitted to out-of-frame rearrangements, and the results were checked against IGoR. A later analysis scored TCR-TCR, TCR-HLA and TCR-CMV co-occurrence with hypergeometric tests, applying a repertoire-size bias correction to TCR pairs. In a later analysis, false discovery rates were estimated by permuting HLA or CMV assignments 20 times. A later analysis grouped co-occurring TCRs with DBSCAN, adding TCRdist sequence similarity when clustering within HLA-allele-positive subsets. Repertoires with fewer than 30,000 or more than 120,000 public chains were left out of co-occurrence clustering, as were five repertoires with anomalous nucleotide sharing. Here the immuneACCESS table is served through TCRdb, limited to in-frame sequences with V and J called. Missing clones are a known gap in these copies; in checked studies unresolved V genes cover under half, and the rest lacks a known reason. V and J calls and clone size are given by that table; D and trimming were obtained from the DNA. The sample table records 150,000 or so clones; 65% to 75% of these occur just once. The ten largest clonotypes hold more than 1.3% of the sample.

The data are from a study of cytomegalovirus exposure and HLA in healthy donors (dated by TCRdb to 2016 to 2017). Describing the broader study: An earlier analysis of approximately 640 of the donors reported 276 Gb of sequence data and 117 million unique TCR beta sequences from approximately 180 million T cells. Typing coverage varied by locus: about 629-630 donors for A, B, C, DRB1 and DQB1; roughly 510 for DQA1; more than 600 for DPA1; more than 450 for DPB1. Of the roughly 400 genotyped donors, 65% to 90% fell in the genetic ancestry cluster associated with self-reported Caucasian donors. High-throughput TCR immunosequencing, statistical association of individual TCRs with disease status, and machine learning were combined to predict cytomegalovirus infection status. Genome-wide SNP genotypes for about three fifths of the 666 donors were used in a later genetic analysis, which treated that subset as a discovery cohort. The T cell repertoires of under 700 subjects were profiled by immunosequencing and related to cytomegalovirus serostatus. A later analysis re-analyzed previously published TCR beta repertoires from 600 to 850 donors and added high-resolution HLA genotyping to study TCR occurrence patterns. A separate validation cohort of roughly 130 different subjects was used in addition to the 666-subject first cohort. Every discovery cohort repertoire had been produced on one sequencing platform. The study was designed to test whether signatures of past pathogen exposure could be identified by cataloging public T cell receptors. Donor age, sex, ethnicity and CMV serostatus were compiled together with the repertoire data. On average, roughly 200,000 unique TCR beta nucleotide sequences were sequenced per donor among several hundred genotyped donors of the cohort, with roughly 18% of those sequences being non-productive. Approximately 300 gigabases of sequencing data and tens of millions of unique TCR sequences were included in an early release covering about 700 HLA-typed donors. Four to six DR-DQ haplotypes were handled as single units for association and clustering, since linkage in the cohort was strong. HLA typing covered class I and class II loci at four-digit resolution. Rather than drawing on any new phenotypic data, the later analysis identified candidate immune exposures from TCR beta sequences and the way those sequences occurred across donors. An earlier analysis of about 620 of the donors applied high-throughput TCR beta sequencing to assess whether each TCR beta V gene segment acted as functional or pseudogenic.

What the work shows at the level of the full study, not this receptor alone: A group of highly shared sequence variants was considered likely to be a technical artifact of the sequencing pipeline. The authors suggested that the approach could potentially be extended to other disease states and immunological phenotypes. A later analysis associated some 17,000 TCR beta sequences with specific HLA alleles at a false discovery rate of 0.05. The study listed 164 TCR beta chains as associated with cytomegalovirus. The earlier analysis of around 600 of the donors excluded some 15 rarely observed V segments, including chromosome 9 orphons, because counts were too low. The only immune exposure information available for the cohort was CMV serostatus. In an earlier analysis of 450 to 750 of the donors, most TCR beta V segments appeared in productive rearrangements about 87% or about 30% of the time, broadly matching IMGT annotations. Assigning TCR associations to individual alleles was difficult when HLA alleles, especially DR and DQ, strongly co-occurred. An association between a missense DCLRE1C variant and V-gene and J-gene trimming of TCR beta chains was found in a later genetic analysis and replicated in an independent cohort. In vitro tests confirmed that three of the cytomegalovirus-associated TCR beta chains recognize cytomegalovirus antigens. According to a later genetic analysis, donors in an Asian-associated ancestry cluster had fewer N-insertions in productive TCRs than the roughly 670-donor mean. Because the 87-base-pair reads could not distinguish some IMGT-functional V segments, including TRBV6-2 and TRBV6-3, those segments were excluded. In both the original and validation cohorts, the classifier was reported to diagnose cytomegalovirus status with high specificity and sensitivity. Correlated functional status among segregating V segments might reflect linkage disequilibrium, but an unknown experimental factor could not be ruled out. Several of the top co-occurrence clusters appeared to be linked to parvovirus B19, influenza, CMV and Epstein-Barr virus, according to a later analysis. A later analysis found that most CMV-associated TCR beta chains appeared HLA-restricted, with HLA associations seemingly driven largely by CMV exposure. Most TCR sequences were observed very rarely across donors, whereas some public TCRs were present in many individuals. Presence/absence analyses assumed roughly uniform sequencing depth across donors, an assumption that may not hold. A further reported finding was that TCR beta sequences accurately predicted the HLA-A and HLA-B alleles for most subjects in the first cohort. In this cohort, only TCR beta chains were sequenced, and detectable features were limited by the absence of alpha or paired-chain data. Compared with equally common non-associated chains, HLA-associated TCR beta chains in a later analysis were more clonally expanded and had lower generation probabilities. HLA typing was unavailable for some donors at each locus, so association tests used only the typed subset. In a later analysis, TCR association rates were found to vary across HLA loci, with the most associated TCRs seen for DRB1 alleles and the fewest for HLA-C alleles.

The rearranged chain carries TRBV30 and TRBJ2-1, with TRBD2 matching 8 junction bases. Sequenced: PBMCs. The sequence was obtained from a girl under 18 in good health and CMV-seronegative. The CDR3 here reads CAWVPSGGPYNEQFF. The DNA sequence reads TGTGCCTGGGTACCAAGCGGGGGCCCCTACAATGAGCAGTTCTTC.